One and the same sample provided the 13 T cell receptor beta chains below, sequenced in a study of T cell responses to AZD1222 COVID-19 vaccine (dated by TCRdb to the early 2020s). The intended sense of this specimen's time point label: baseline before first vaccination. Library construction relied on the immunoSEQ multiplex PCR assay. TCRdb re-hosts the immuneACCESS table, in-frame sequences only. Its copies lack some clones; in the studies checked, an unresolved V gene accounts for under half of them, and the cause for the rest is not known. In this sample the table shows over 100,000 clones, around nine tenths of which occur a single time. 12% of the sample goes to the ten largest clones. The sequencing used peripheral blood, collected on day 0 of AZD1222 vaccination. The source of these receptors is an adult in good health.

CDR3 bases: TGTGCCAGCAGCTTAGCCCAACAGGGGGCCGGGAGTGAAAAACTGTTTTTT. Its translation is CASSLAQQGAGSEKLFF. The chain carries TRBV7-2 and TRBJ1-4, with 9 bases that match TRBD1. The CDR3 is 17 amino acids. The V and J ends lost 0 bases and 7 bases, in that order; junction bases with no gene match: 9. CDR1 SGHTA and CDR2 FQGNSA come from the germline V gene.

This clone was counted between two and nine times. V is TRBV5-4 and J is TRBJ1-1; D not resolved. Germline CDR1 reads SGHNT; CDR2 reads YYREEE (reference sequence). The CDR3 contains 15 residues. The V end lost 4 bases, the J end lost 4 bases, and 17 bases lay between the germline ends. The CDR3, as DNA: TGTGCCAGCAGCGCCCCGTCGGGGAGTGGCACTGAAGCTTTCTTT. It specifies CASSAPSGSGTEAFF.

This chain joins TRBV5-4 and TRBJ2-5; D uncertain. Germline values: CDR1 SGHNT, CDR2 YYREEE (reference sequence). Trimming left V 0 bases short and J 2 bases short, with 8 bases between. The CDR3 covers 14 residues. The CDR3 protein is CASSLGQVQETQYF. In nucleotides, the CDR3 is TGTGCCAGCAGCTTGGGCCAGGTTCAAGAGACCCAGTACTTC.

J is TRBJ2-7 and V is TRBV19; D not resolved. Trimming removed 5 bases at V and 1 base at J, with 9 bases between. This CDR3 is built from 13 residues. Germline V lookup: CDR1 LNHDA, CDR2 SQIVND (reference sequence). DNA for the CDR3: TGTGCCAGTAGTCCTCGAGCTTCCTACGAGCAGTACTTC. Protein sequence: CASSPRASYEQYF. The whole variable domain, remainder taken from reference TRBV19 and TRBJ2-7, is DGGITQSPKYLFRKEGQNVTLSCEQNLNHDAMYWYRQDPGQGLRLIYYSQIVNDFQKGDIAEGYSVSREKKESFPLTVTSAQKNPTAFYLCASSPRASYEQYFGPGTRLTVT.

CDR3 coding DNA: TGTGCCAGCAGTAAAAAAAGGGACAGCTCGTACTCTGGGGCCAACGTCCTGACTTTC. It yields the protein CASSKKRDSSYSGANVLTF. The chain recombines TRBV21-1 with TRBJ2-6; the table names TRBD1, a call not compared with the DNA. TRBV21-1 counts as a pseudogene. This CDR3 spans 19 amino acids.

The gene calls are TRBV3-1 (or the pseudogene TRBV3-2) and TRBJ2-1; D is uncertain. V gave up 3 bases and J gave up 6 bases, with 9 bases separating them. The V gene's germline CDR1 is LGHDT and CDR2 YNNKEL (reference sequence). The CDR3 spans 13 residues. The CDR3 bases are TGTGCCAGCAGCCAGGGGTACAGCAATGAGCAGTTCTTC. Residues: CASSQGYSNEQFF.

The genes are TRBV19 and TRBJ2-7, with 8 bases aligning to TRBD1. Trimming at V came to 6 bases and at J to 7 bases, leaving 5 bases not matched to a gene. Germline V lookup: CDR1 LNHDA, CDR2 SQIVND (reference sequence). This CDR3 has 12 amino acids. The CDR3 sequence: CASSQGAGEQYF. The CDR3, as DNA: TGTGCCAGTAGCCAGGGGGCCGGGGAGCAGTACTTC.

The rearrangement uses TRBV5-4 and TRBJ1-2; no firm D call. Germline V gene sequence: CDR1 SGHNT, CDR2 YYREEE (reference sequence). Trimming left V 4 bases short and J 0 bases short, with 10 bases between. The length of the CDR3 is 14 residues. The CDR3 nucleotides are TGTGCCAGCAGCCCCAACCGGCCTAACTATGGCTACACCTTC. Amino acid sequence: CASSPNRPNYGYTF.

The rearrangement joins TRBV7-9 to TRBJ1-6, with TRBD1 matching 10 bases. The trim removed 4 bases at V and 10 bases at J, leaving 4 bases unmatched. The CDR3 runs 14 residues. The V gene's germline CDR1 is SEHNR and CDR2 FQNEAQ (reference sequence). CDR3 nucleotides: TGTGCCAGCAGCTCCGGGACAGGGGTATCACCCCTCCACTTT. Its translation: CASSSGTGVSPLHF.

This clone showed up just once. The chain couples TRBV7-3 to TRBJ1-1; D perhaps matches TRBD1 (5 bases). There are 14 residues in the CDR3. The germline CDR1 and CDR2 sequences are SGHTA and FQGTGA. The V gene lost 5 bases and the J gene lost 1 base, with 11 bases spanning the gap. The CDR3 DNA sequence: TGTGCCAGCAGCACAACAGGAGGGAACACTGAAGCTTTCTTT. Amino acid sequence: CASSTTGGNTEAFF.

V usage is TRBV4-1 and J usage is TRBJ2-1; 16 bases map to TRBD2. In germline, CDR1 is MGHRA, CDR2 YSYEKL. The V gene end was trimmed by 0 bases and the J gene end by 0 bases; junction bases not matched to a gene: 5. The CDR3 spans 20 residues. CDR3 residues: CASSQDGTSGRADSYNEQFF. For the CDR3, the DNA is TGCGCCAGCAGCCAAGATGGGACTAGCGGGAGGGCCGACTCCTACAATGAGCAGTTCTTC.

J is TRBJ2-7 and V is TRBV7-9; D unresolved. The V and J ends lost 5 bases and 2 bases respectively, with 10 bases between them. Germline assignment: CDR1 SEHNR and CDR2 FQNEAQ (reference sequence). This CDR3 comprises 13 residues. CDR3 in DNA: TGTGCCAGCAGCGAGGACGGTCCCTACGAGCAGTACTTC. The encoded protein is CASSEDGPYEQYF.

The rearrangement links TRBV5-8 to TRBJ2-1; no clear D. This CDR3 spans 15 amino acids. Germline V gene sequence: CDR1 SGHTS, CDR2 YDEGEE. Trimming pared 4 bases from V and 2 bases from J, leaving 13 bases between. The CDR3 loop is CASSMRLQTYNEQFF. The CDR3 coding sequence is TGTGCCAGCAGCATGAGGCTACAAACCTACAATGAGCAGTTCTTC. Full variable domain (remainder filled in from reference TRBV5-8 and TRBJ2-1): EAGVTQSPTHLIKTRGQQATLRCSPISGHTSVYWYQQALGLGLQFLLWYDEGEERNRGNFPPRFSGRQFPNYSSELNVNALELEDSALYLCASSMRLQTYNEQFFGPGTRLTVL.